The 30 T cell receptor beta chains below come from one sample, sequenced in a study of shared clonotypes between healthy human individuals. Sequenced by immunoSEQ multiplex PCR; TCRdb stores in-frame clones only, minus some. There are a few million clones in the sample; approximately 93% occur only once, and about 0.39% lies in the top ten. The sample consisted of naive CD4+ T cells from PBMCs. Subset defined: CD45RA+ positively selected. The receptor source for this set is a man younger than 35 in good health. Some clones in this sample may be carry-over from other donors' samples.

The gene calls are TRBV18 and TRBJ1-1; D call uncertain. The CDR3 is 15 residues long. Germline CDR1 reads KGHSH; CDR2 reads LQKENI. V was cut by 6 bases and J by 1 base, with 15 bases left in between. CDR3 protein: CASSFSRRGNTEAFF. The CDR3 DNA follows: TGTGCCAGCTCGTTCTCGAGACGCGGGAACACTGAAGCTTTCTTT.

V gene TRBV9 combines with J gene TRBJ2-1; D is uncertain. With 0 bases removed from V and 6 bases from J, the gap between germline ends came to 7 bases. This CDR3 is 13 amino acids long. Germline CDR1 and CDR2: SGDLS and YYNGEE. This CDR3 reads CASSVGTVNEQFF. The CDR3 DNA follows: TGTGCCAGCAGCGTAGGGACGGTCAATGAGCAGTTCTTC.

The chain combines TRBV18 with TRBJ1-1; TRBD1 might be the D (6 bases). Germline CDR1 and CDR2: KGHSH and LQKENI. The CDR3 consists of 14 residues. Deletions cut 6 bases from V and 3 bases from J, with 14 bases between. CDR3 region: CASSLQGGDTEAFF. As DNA, the CDR3 is TGTGCCAGCTCTCTACAGGGCGGGGACACTGAAGCTTTCTTT.

The rearrangement links TRBV5-6 to TRBJ1-4; no clear D gene. Germline V gene lookup returns CDR1 SGHDT and CDR2 YYEEEE. Between the trimmed V and J ends, which lost 4 bases and 0 bases, there was a span of 4 bases. The CDR3 covers 13 residues. The CDR3 reads CASSPATNEKLFF. DNA for the CDR3: TGTGCCAGCAGCCCCGCAACTAATGAAAAACTGTTTTTT.

The V gene is TRBV9, the J gene TRBJ2-3, with 7 bases identical to TRBD1. Germline CDR1 reads SGDLS; CDR2 reads YYNGEE. The CDR3 totals 15 residues. V lost 4 bases and J lost 2; bases outside the gene matches: 7. The DNA of the CDR3 is TGTGCCAGCAGCTCTAGGGACAGCAACACAGATACGCAGTATTTT. Translating gives CASSSRDSNTDTQYF.

In regard to this clone: The sample carries other DNA sequences with the same CDR3. The V call is TRBV18, the J call TRBJ2-1, with 7 nucleotides matching TRBD1. J was trimmed by 3 bases and V by 0 bases; bases with no gene match: 2. CDR1 KGHSH and CDR2 LQKENI come from the germline V gene. The CDR3 consists of 15 residues. The CDR3 region is CASSPPRDSYNEQFF. As DNA, the CDR3 is TGTGCCAGCTCACCACCTCGGGACAGCTACAATGAGCAGTTCTTC.

The rearrangement uses TRBV27 and TRBJ2-6; D is uncertain. Trimming cost V 6 bases and J 2 bases, with 14 bases left between them. Germline V gene data show CDR1 as MNHEY and CDR2 as SMNVEV (reference sequence). The CDR3 consists of 16 residues. The CDR3 protein is CASSSPSTAGANVLTF. CDR3 coding DNA: TGTGCCAGCAGCAGCCCATCAACGGCTGGGGCCAACGTCCTGACTTTC.

This chain connects TRBV7-9 to TRBJ2-7; D call uncertain. The germline V and J ends were trimmed by 0 bases and 4 bases, with 10 bases remaining between them. Germline CDR1 is SEHNR and CDR2 is FQNEAQ (reference sequence). The CDR3 has 14 amino acids. CDR3 in DNA: TGTGCCAGCAGCTTAGCAGTTGACAAATACGAGCAGTACTTC. Translation: CASSLAVDKYEQYF.

The gene calls are TRBV29-1 and TRBJ2-3; D might be TRBD1 (6 bases). Looked up from germline, CDR1 is SQVTM and CDR2 is ANQGSEA. The length of the CDR3 is 11 residues. The V end was cut by 6 bases, the J end by 5 bases, with 9 bases between. CDR3 amino acids: CSVETGDTQYF. DNA of the CDR3: TGCAGCGTAGAGACAGGAGATACGCAGTATTTT.

To note about this clone: This specimen includes other DNA sequences encoding the same CDR3. The chain is built from TRBV5-1 and TRBJ2-6; a possible D gene is TRBD1 (6 bases). Germline lookup yields CDR1 SGHRS and CDR2 YFSETQ. V gave up 4 bases and J gave up 0 bases, with 14 bases separating them. The CDR3 spans 17 residues. The CDR3 DNA is TGCGCCAGCAGCCTAAGAACAGGGCTCTCTGGGGCCAACGTCCTGACTTTC. This gives the protein CASSLRTGLSGANVLTF.

The chain combines TRBV6-1 with TRBJ1-5; a weak D match, TRBD1 (6 bases). Germline V lookup: CDR1 MNHNS, CDR2 SASEGT. This CDR3 has 14 amino acids. Trimming shortened V by 2 bases and J by 5 bases, and 10 bases separated the two germline ends. The CDR3: CASSESQGHQPQHF. The CDR3 DNA is TGTGCCAGCAGTGAAAGCCAGGGGCATCAGCCCCAGCATTTT.

The CDR3 spells CASSPQGQGWMVAEAFF. The CDR3 bases are TGTGCCAGCAGCCCACAGGGGCAGGGGTGGATGGTCGCAGAAGCTTTCTTT. This chain links TRBV7-9 with TRBJ1-1; 7 nucleotides align to TRBD1. CDR3 size: 17 residues. Germline V lookup: CDR1 SEHNR, CDR2 FQNEAQ (reference sequence). J was trimmed by 8 bases and V by 5 bases; bases with no gene match: 20.

The chain uses TRBV11-2 and TRBJ1-2; TRBD1 matches at 8 bases. Germline V gene lookup returns CDR1 SGHAT and CDR2 FQNNGV. This CDR3 has 18 residues. J was trimmed by 7 bases and V by 1 base; bases with no gene match: 17. The CDR3 nucleotides read TGTGCCAGCAGCTTAGGAGGGGCAGGGGGCCAGTACATAGGTGGCTACACCTTC. This sequence encodes CASSLGGAGGQYIGGYTF.

The rearrangement links TRBV6-1 to TRBJ2-1; TRBD2 matches at 8 bases. The CDR3 runs to 14 residues. Germline lookup yields CDR1 MNHNS and CDR2 SASEGT. Trimming removed 11 bases from V and 0 bases from J; junction bases left unmatched: 6. The CDR3 nucleotides read TGTGCCGCCCGGGAGGGAGGCTCCTACAATGAGCAGTTCTTC. Protein product: CAAREGGSYNEQFF.

This clone was recorded a few times. The V call is TRBV20-1, the J call TRBJ1-1; D gene uncertain. The V gene's germline CDR1 is DFQATT and CDR2 SNEGSKA (reference sequence). CDR3 size: 8 residues. The germline V and J ends were trimmed by 6 bases and 11 bases, with 7 bases remaining between them. The CDR3 is CSAEPAFF. In DNA, the CDR3 is TGCAGTGCAGAGCCGGCTTTCTTT.

This chain uses TRBV29-1 with TRBJ2-3, with D hard to call. Germline loops: CDR1 SQVTM, CDR2 ANQGSEA. CDR3 length: 13 amino acids. Trimming pared 1 base from V and 6 bases from J, leaving 11 bases between. The CDR3 DNA is TGCAGCGTTGAAGCACAGCCCAAGGATACGCAGTATTTT. It specifies CSVEAQPKDTQYF.

For this clone: In the same sample, other DNA sequences code for this CDR3. The CDR3 DNA follows: TGTGCCAGCAGCTTAAGCGGGAGGGCGTACAATGAGCAGTTCTTC. This sequence encodes CASSLSGRAYNEQFF. V gene TRBV7-3 combines with J gene TRBJ2-1; 9 bases match TRBD2. With V trimmed by 1 base and J by 4 bases, 2 bases remained unmatched. Germline V gene data show CDR1 as SGHTA and CDR2 as FQGTGA. The CDR3 is made up of 15 amino acids.

The chain uses TRBV7-2 and TRBJ2-3; D is possibly TRBD2 (7 bases). The CDR3 covers 18 residues. Germline V gives CDR1 SGHTA, CDR2 FQGNSA. The V end lost 7 bases, the J end lost 0 bases, and 23 bases lay between the germline ends. In DNA form, the CDR3 reads TGTGCCAGCACCCTAGCTGGGGGGGCTAGGGCTAGCACAGATACGCAGTATTTT. It is translated as CASTLAGGARASTDTQYF.

The rearrangement links TRBV9 to TRBJ2-5; 10 nucleotides line up with TRBD2. V dropped 4 bases and J dropped 5; count of bases not matched to a gene: 11. Germline CDR1 SGDLS, CDR2 YYNGEE. The CDR3 is 16 residues long. DNA of the CDR3: TGTGCCAGCAGCCCCCCGTTGGTAGCGGGAGGCGAGACCCAGTACTTC. It encodes CASSPPLVAGGETQYF.

The genes are TRBV7-2 and TRBJ1-4; D might be TRBD1 (5 bases). Germline V gene data show CDR1 as SGHTA and CDR2 as FQGNSA. The V gene lost 8 bases and the J gene lost 0 bases, with 19 bases spanning the gap. The CDR3 totals 17 residues. Here the CDR3 reads CASAEGLILATNEKLFF. CDR3 sequence (DNA): TGTGCCAGCGCGGAGGGGTTGATTCTGGCAACTAATGAAAAACTGTTTTTT.

The V gene is TRBV5-1, the J gene TRBJ1-1; D uncertain. V was clipped by 5 bases and J by 0 bases, with 11 bases between them. The V gene's germline CDR1 is SGHRS and CDR2 YFSETQ. The CDR3 length is 14 residues. The CDR3 here is CASRVGRLNTEAFF. The CDR3 nucleotides read TGCGCCAGCAGGGTTGGCCGACTGAACACTGAAGCTTTCTTT.

The V call is TRBV5-1, the J call TRBJ1-1; D is unclear. Germline V lookup: CDR1 SGHRS, CDR2 YFSETQ. CDR3 length: 16 amino acids. Trimming removed 4 bases from V and 6 bases from J, with 22 bases in between. This chain's CDR3 is CASSGRVFGGPAEAFF. The CDR3 region has the DNA TGCGCCAGCAGCGGGCGGGTCTTTGGAGGGCCGGCTGAAGCTTTCTTT.

J is TRBJ1-1 and V is TRBV18; D perhaps matches TRBD1 (5 bases). CDR1 and CDR2 (germline): KGHSH, LQKENI. V was clipped by 0 bases and J by 0 bases, with 8 bases between them. The CDR3 totals 15 residues. CDR3 loop: CASSPPRGMNTEAFF. CDR3 coding DNA: TGTGCCAGCTCACCACCGAGGGGCATGAACACTGAAGCTTTCTTT.

J is TRBJ2-1 and V is TRBV14; D unresolved. Germline loops: CDR1 SGHDN, CDR2 FVKESK. The CDR3 length is 14 residues. V lost 1 base and J lost 3, with 7 bases in between. The CDR3 protein is CASSQGSRYNEQFF. The CDR3 DNA reads TGTGCCAGCAGCCAAGGGTCGCGCTACAATGAGCAGTTCTTC.

The V call is TRBV27, the J call TRBJ2-7; D not certain. Germline V gene lookup returns CDR1 MNHEY and CDR2 SMNVEV (reference sequence). The CDR3 has 15 amino acids. V dropped 6 bases and J dropped 0 bases, with 15 bases sitting between them. CDR3 coding DNA: TGTGCCAGCAGCCCTTCGGTGCACGGCTCCTACGAGCAGTACTTC. Translated: CASSPSVHGSYEQYF.

This chain joins TRBV5-5 and TRBJ2-7, with TRBD1 matching 9 bases. The CDR3 totals 14 residues. V was clipped by 5 bases and J by 3 bases; unmatched bases: 6. Germline CDR1 SGHKS, CDR2 YYEKEE (reference sequence). The CDR3 protein is CASRTPGQGYEQYF. The CDR3 DNA reads as TGTGCCAGCAGAACCCCGGGACAGGGCTACGAGCAGTACTTC.

The J gene is TRBJ2-7, the V gene TRBV6-1; D may be TRBD1 or TRBD2 (5 bases each). Germline values: CDR1 MNHNS, CDR2 SASEGT. The CDR3 length is 15 residues. V lost 6 bases and J lost 3, with 18 bases in between. In nucleotides, the CDR3 is TGTGCCAGCAGGAACCCGGGCCGGGGCGGCTACGAGCAGTACTTC. Protein sequence: CASRNPGRGGYEQYF.

This clone was seen only a few times. The V gene is TRBV5-1, the J gene TRBJ1-4; TRBD1 matches 9 bases. This CDR3 has 13 residues. V was pared by 0 bases and J by 13 bases, with 4 bases of the junction left unmatched. CDR1 and CDR2 from the germline V gene are SGHRS and YFSETQ. CDR3 residues: CASSLGTGEGLFF. The CDR3 region has the DNA TGCGCCAGCAGCTTGGGGACAGGGGAAGGACTGTTTTTT.

The chain carries TRBV11-3 and TRBJ2-2; 7 bases align to TRBD2. The CDR3 is 15 amino acids. Trimming removed 5 bases from V and 3 bases from J; junction bases left unmatched: 6. The germline V gene has CDR1 SGHNT and CDR2 YENEEA. The CDR3 loop is CASSRLAGDTGELFF. CDR3 bases: TGTGCCAGCAGCCGTCTGGCGGGAGACACCGGGGAGCTGTTTTTT.

The V and J genes are TRBV30 and TRBJ1-1; perhaps TRBD1 as D (5 bases). With 4 bases removed from V and 0 bases from J, the gap between germline ends came to 12 bases. In germline, CDR1 is GTSNPN, CDR2 SVGIG (reference sequence). This CDR3 has 14 residues. DNA for the CDR3: TGTGCCTGGACCGCGGGGGGTTTGAACACTGAAGCTTTCTTT. The encoded protein is CAWTAGGLNTEAFF.